The rows below give T cell receptor beta chains drawn from one sample of a study of PD-1 blockade in classical Hodgkin lymphoma. This table comes from immunoSEQ multiplex PCR, and its TCRdb copy is limited to in-frame clones, with some not included. The sample lists approximately 80,000 clones; under 90% were seen once. The starting material was peripheral blood mononuclear cells (PBMCs), obtained at baseline. All receptors come from a human donor with classical Hodgkin lymphoma. Both conserved end residues are part of each CDR3. The D gene is left open where the match is weak. Some rows have no size entry. The others give once, few or many, or a class for an expanded clone.

j_gene	d_gene	v_gene	abundance	CDR3aa	CDR3nt
TRBJ1-3	NA	TRBV2	NA	CASSVGQGANTIYF	TGTGCCAGCAGTGTGGGGCAGGGAGCAAACACCATATATTTT
TRBJ2-1	NA	TRBV7-9	NA	CASSFSATEQFF	TGTGCCAGCAGCTTCAGCGCTACTGAGCAGTTCTTC
TRBJ2-5	TRBD2	TRBV15	once	CATSTSGLATGETQYF	TGTGCCACCAGCACTTCGGGACTAGCCACGGGGGAGACCCAGTACTTC
TRBJ2-2	TRBD2	TRBV7-9	NA	CASSPGTSGSWGTGELFF	TGTGCCAGCAGCCCGGGGACTAGCGGGAGTTGGGGAACCGGGGAGCTGTTTTTT
TRBJ1-1	TRBD1	TRBV28	once	CASSSPGTGGTRAFF	TGTGCCAGCAGCTCCCCCGGGACAGGGGGAACACGGGCTTTCTTT
TRBJ1-5	NA	TRBV2	few	CASTLVGRQPQHF	TGTGCCAGCACCCTTGTTGGGCGTCAGCCCCAGCATTTT
TRBJ2-1	NA	TRBV28	NA	CASPSRQSNEQFF	TGTGCCAGCCCTTCCAGGCAGAGCAATGAGCAGTTCTTC
TRBJ1-2	NA	TRBV7-9	NA	CASSTDRSTNYGYTF	TGTGCCAGCAGCACCGACAGGTCAACTAACTATGGCTACACCTTC
TRBJ2-2	NA	TRBV19	NA	CASSHFLRYNYGELFF	TGTGCCAGTAGCCACTTCCTCCGGTATAATTACGGGGAGCTGTTTTTT
TRBJ1-1	NA	TRBV10-3	NA	CAISNRELAFF	TGTGCCATCAGTAACAGGGAATTGGCTTTCTTT
TRBJ1-1	NA	TRBV19	NA	CASCSVVGTEAFF	TGTGCCAGCTGCAGTGTGGTGGGTACTGAAGCTTTCTTT
TRBJ2-7	TRBD2	TRBV7-2	NA	CASSSTSGRGPYEQYF	TGTGCCAGCAGCTCCACTAGCGGGAGGGGCCCCTACGAGCAGTACTTC
TRBJ2-7	NA	TRBV27	NA	CASSYGGRDYEQYF	TGTGCCAGCAGTTATGGGGGGAGAGATTACGAGCAGTACTTC
TRBJ2-3	TRBD1	TRBV4-2	NA	CASSLSDRAPDTQYF	TGTGCCAGCAGCCTCTCAGACAGGGCTCCAGATACGCAGTATTTT
TRBJ1-5	NA	TRBV19	NA	CASSIVQAYQPQHF	TGTGCCAGTAGTATAGTTCAAGCCTATCAGCCCCAGCATTTT
TRBJ1-2	NA	TRBV29-1	once	CSVEVWTTNYGYTF	TGCAGCGTTGAAGTATGGACGACAAACTATGGCTACACCTTC
TRBJ1-1	NA	TRBV29-1	once	CSVEQGRNTEAFF	TGCAGCGTTGAACAGGGGAGGAACACTGAAGCTTTCTTT
TRBJ1-2	TRBD1	TRBV7-9	NA	CASREQGASPYGYTF	TGTGCCAGCCGGGAACAGGGGGCAAGCCCCTATGGCTACACCTTC
TRBJ2-7	NA	TRBV4-2	NA	CASSQLTGMGEQYF	TGTGCCAGCAGCCAACTCACAGGGATGGGGGAGCAGTACTTC
TRBJ2-7	TRBD2	TRBV7-9	NA	CASSDSGGISYEQYF	TGTGCCAGCAGCGATAGCGGGGGGATATCCTACGAGCAGTACTTC
TRBJ2-1	TRBD2	TRBV19	NA	CASSTGLAGGTSPFLGSYNEQFF	TGTGCCAGTAGTACCGGACTAGCGGGAGGGACCTCCCCCTTCCTTGGCTCCTACAATGAGCAGTTCTTC
TRBJ2-3	NA	TRBV14	NA	CASSPITGTVTDTQYF	TGTGCCAGCAGCCCCATTACCGGGACTGTCACAGATACGCAGTATTTT
TRBJ1-2	TRBD1	TRBV27	NA	CASSPGGQHYGYTF	TGTGCCAGCAGTCCTGGGGGACAGCACTATGGCTACACCTTC
TRBJ2-7	NA	TRBV7-9	NA	CASSLDPSTTYEQYF	TGTGCCAGCAGCTTAGATCCTAGCACTACCTACGAGCAGTACTTC
TRBJ2-2	NA	TRBV7-6	NA	CASSFWRAINTGELFF	TGTGCCAGCAGCTTCTGGAGGGCGATTAACACCGGGGAGCTGTTTTTT
TRBJ2-1	NA	TRBV9	NA	CASSVVANTYNEQFF	TGTGCCAGCAGCGTAGTAGCTAACACCTACAATGAGCAGTTCTTC
TRBJ2-3	TRBD2	TRBV4-1	NA	CASSPLAGGTTDTQYF	TGCGCCAGCAGCCCCTTAGCGGGAGGGACCACAGATACGCAGTATTTT